Listed below are T cell receptor beta chains from one sample, sequenced in a study of T-cell memory formation after mild COVID-19. A single record per CDR3 protein comes from TCRdb applying MiXCR to the 5' RACE reads. The sample has some 290,000 distinct CDR3 sequences; 15% to 20% are singletons. The sample comprised PBMCs or a T cell subset sorted from them (not recorded which). Receptors were obtained from a man between 18 and 35 years old who had mild COVID-19 (a few samples of this study predate the infection). Cell type and time point are not known. Both conserved end residues are part of each CDR3. A D gene is named only where the DNA matches it firmly. Clone size is given for some rows only: seen once, a few or many times, or a class if the clone is expanded.

J gene,V gene,D gene,clone size,CDR3 DNA,CDR3 protein
TRBJ1-5,TRBV12-3/TRBV12-4,NA,NA,TGTGCCAGCAGTCCAGGGCACCAGCCCCAGCATTTT,CASSPGHQPQHF
TRBJ1-4,TRBV5-1,NA,few,TGCGCCAGCAGATCTGGGCCAGGGAGTAGTGAAAAACTGTTTTTT,CASRSGPGSSEKLFF
TRBJ2-4,TRBV20-1,NA,NA,TGCAGTGCTAGAGGCCCGGGGTTAAACATTCAGTACTTC,CSARGPGLNIQYF
TRBJ1-2,TRBV9,NA,NA,TGTGCCAGCAGCACAGTAAACTCATATGGCTACACCTTC,CASSTVNSYGYTF
TRBJ1-5,TRBV6-5,NA,NA,TGTGCCAGCAGTTACGGGACCAATCAGCCCCAGCATTTT,CASSYGTNQPQHF
TRBJ2-7,TRBV6-2/TRBV6-3,NA,NA,TGTGCCAGCAGGCCTGCTGGGGGGGAGCAGTACTTC,CASRPAGGEQYF
TRBJ2-1,TRBV7-2,NA,few,TGTGCCAGCAGCTTAGGACAGGTGGACTACAATGAGCAGTTCTTC,CASSLGQVDYNEQFF
TRBJ2-1,TRBV21-1,NA,NA,TGTGCCAGCAGCAAAATGGCCCCGCACAATGAGCAGTTCTTC,CASSKMAPHNEQFF
TRBJ2-3,TRBV20-1,TRBD2,many,TGCAGTGCTATTCCTAGCGGGGGGCTCAGCACAGATACGCAGTATTTT,CSAIPSGGLSTDTQYF
TRBJ2-1,TRBV5-5,NA,many,TGTGCCAGCAGCTCCAGACAGGATCAGTCCTACAATGAGCAGTTCTTC,CASSSRQDQSYNEQFF
TRBJ1-6,TRBV4-1,NA,many,TGCGCCAGCAGCCAAGAAACGCGCGATTCACCCCTCCACTTT,CASSQETRDSPLHF
TRBJ2-3,TRBV4-3,NA,many,TGCGCCAGCAGCTGGGGCAACCCCAGGGCAGATACGCAGTATTTT,CASSWGNPRADTQYF
TRBJ2-5,TRBV12-3/TRBV12-4,TRBD2,few,TGTGCCAGCAGTTTACCCCCACAGTCGCGGGGGAGAGAGACCCAGTACTTC,CASSLPPQSRGRETQYF
TRBJ2-3,TRBV5-1,TRBD1,NA,TGCGCCAGCAGCTATCTCGGACAGGGGAGATCAGATACGCAGTATTTT,CASSYLGQGRSDTQYF
TRBJ1-1,TRBV28,NA,NA,TGTGCCAGCAGTTTATGGTCAGAGAACACTGAAGCTTTCTTT,CASSLWSENTEAFF
TRBJ1-2,TRBV11-2,NA,NA,TGTGCCAGCAGCTTTGACTGGCGCTATGATGGCTACACCTTC,CASSFDWRYDGYTF
TRBJ2-1,TRBV18,TRBD2,NA,TGTGCCAGCTCACCAGTAGAGACTAGCGGGGAGTACAATGAGCAGTTCTTC,CASSPVETSGEYNEQFF
TRBJ2-7,TRBV7-8,TRBD1,many,TGTGCCAGCCAGGGGGACAGCGCAACCTACGAGCAGTACTTC,CASQGDSATYEQYF
TRBJ2-2,TRBV3-1,NA,NA,TGTGCCAGCAGCTGGAGGGGGCCGGGGACCGGGGAGCTGTTTTTT,CASSWRGPGTGELFF
TRBJ2-2,TRBV2,NA,NA,TGTGCCAGCAGTCCGAGGGCGCCGGACACCGGGGAGCTGTTTTTT,CASSPRAPDTGELFF
TRBJ2-3,TRBV2,TRBD2,NA,TGTGCCAGCAGTCAGACTAGCGGGGCCGATACGCAGTATTTT,CASSQTSGADTQYF
TRBJ1-5,TRBV4-2,NA,few,TGTGCCAGCAGCCAAGATTTACAGGGTTACAATCAGCCCCAGCATTTT,CASSQDLQGYNQPQHF
TRBJ2-3,TRBV5-1,TRBD1,NA,TGCGCCAGCAGCTTGGGACAGGGTGACACAGATACGCAGTATTTT,CASSLGQGDTDTQYF